The 18 T cell receptor beta chains listed next were all sequenced from one sample in a study of radiotherapy plus CTLA-4 blockade in lung cancer. The method was immunoSEQ multiplex PCR; TCRdb's version includes in-frame clones alone and lacks a portion of them. The sample has 75,000 to 95,000 clones, approximately 78% seen once; the top ten hold under 30%. Material: peripheral blood, obtained from a patient treated with radiotherapy plus ipilimumab. Every receptor here comes from a human donor with non-small cell lung cancer that progressed on radiotherapy plus ipilimumab.

Concerning this clone itself: The sample holds other DNA sequences that translate to the same CDR3. The V call is TRBV7-2, the J call TRBJ2-3; no definite D call. Germline V CDR1 and CDR2: SGHTA, FQGNSA. The CDR3 consists of 12 residues. V was clipped by 1 base and J by 4 bases, with 3 bases between them. The CDR3 bases are TGTGCCAGCAGCTTAGTACCAGATACGCAGTATTTT. Protein: CASSLVPDTQYF.

The rearrangement links TRBV30 to TRBJ2-7, with D maybe TRBD1 (5 bases). The CDR3 is made up of 13 amino acids. The germline V gene has CDR1 GTSNPN and CDR2 SVGIG (reference sequence). The V and J ends lost 0 bases and 3 bases respectively, with 9 bases between them. The CDR3 spells CAWSVNRFYEQYV. The DNA of the CDR3 is TGTGCCTGGAGTGTGAACAGGTTCTACGAGCAGTACGTC.

This clone was detected once. CDR3 sequence (DNA): TGTGCCATCCCGAAGGCGGAGGGGGCGGCCATATATTTT. Translation: CAIPKAEGAAIYF. The rearrangement joins TRBV2 to TRBJ1-3; 7 positions match TRBD1. Germline V gives CDR1 SNHLY, CDR2 FYNNEI. There are 13 residues in the CDR3. J gave up 11 bases and V 10 bases, and 14 bases lay outside the gene matches.

The J gene is TRBJ2-7, the V gene TRBV4-1, with D tentatively TRBD1 or TRBD2 (5 bases each). The V and J ends lost 0 bases and 3 bases respectively, with 15 bases between them. Per germline, CDR1 MGHRA and CDR2 YSYEKL. The CDR3 covers 16 residues. CDR3 in DNA: TGCGCCAGCAGCCAAGATCTGGACACGGGGTTCTACGAGCAGTACTTC. Its translation: CASSQDLDTGFYEQYF.

This clone was detected only once. The rearrangement uses TRBV29-1 and TRBJ2-7; 8 bases align to TRBD2. V lost 4 bases to trimming and J lost 3 bases; unmatched junction nucleotides: 5. This CDR3 is 13 amino acids long. In germline, CDR1 is SQVTM, CDR2 ANQGSEA. The CDR3 here is CSVVLAGLYEQYV. CDR3 nucleotides: TGCAGCGTTGTTCTAGCGGGCCTCTACGAGCAGTACGTC.

The V gene is TRBV5-1, the J gene TRBJ2-2, with unresolved D. V shed 0 bases and J shed 7 bases, with 4 bases lying between them. This CDR3 is built from 12 residues. Germline V lookup: CDR1 SGHRS, CDR2 YFSETQ. The CDR3 reads CASSLGNGELFF. Written as DNA, the CDR3 is TGCGCCAGCAGCTTGGGTAACGGGGAGCTGTTTTTT.

The genes are TRBV27 and TRBJ2-2, with D unresolved. Trimming pared 3 bases from V and 4 bases from J, leaving 0 bases between. CDR3 length: 11 residues. Per the germline V gene, CDR1 is MNHEY and CDR2 is SMNVEV (reference sequence). CDR3 amino acids: CASSFTGELFF. CDR3 DNA sequence: TGTGCCAGCAGTTTCACCGGGGAGCTGTTTTTT.

V usage is TRBV14 and J usage is TRBJ2-3, with 7 bases that match TRBD2. Unmatched junction bases numbered 10, after V lost 6 bases and J lost 4 bases. CDR3 length equals 15 residues. Germline V lookup: CDR1 SGHDN, CDR2 FVKESK. CDR3 nucleotides: TGTGCCAGCAGTTGGGGGGGAGTTGGCGCAGATACGCAGTATTTT. Protein sequence: CASSWGGVGADTQYF. Based on the CDR3 plus reference TRBV14 and TRBJ2-3, the full variable domain is EAGVTQFPSHSVIEKGQTVTLRCDPISGHDNLYWYRRVMGKEIKFLLHFVKESKQDESGMPNNRFLAERTGGTYSTLKVQPAELEDSGVYFCASSWGGVGADTQYFGPGTRLTVL.

This chain joins TRBV5-4 and TRBJ1-2, with 11 bases aligning to TRBD1. V shed 3 bases, J shed 2 bases, and the junction held 6 bases outside the gene matches. The CDR3 contains 16 residues. The germline V gene has CDR1 SGHNT and CDR2 YYREEE (reference sequence). The CDR3 DNA reads as TGTGCCAGCAGCTGGTCCGGGACAGGGGGGAACTATGGCTACACCTTC. It is translated as CASSWSGTGGNYGYTF.

The J gene is TRBJ2-1, the V gene TRBV7-9; TRBD2 aligns across 7 bases. The CDR3 has 14 residues. Trimming at V came to 1 base and at J to 3 bases, leaving 0 bases not matched to a gene. Germline V gives CDR1 SEHNR, CDR2 FQNEAQ (reference sequence). The CDR3 DNA follows: TGTGCCAGCAGCTTAGGGACTAGCTACAATGAGCAGTTCTTC. Its translation is CASSLGTSYNEQFF.

This clone appeared a few times. The rearrangement joins TRBV28 to TRBJ2-1, with TRBD1 identical over 8 bases. CDR3 size: 14 residues. In germline, CDR1 is MDHEN, CDR2 SYDVKM. Germline trimming cut 8 bases from V and 4 bases from J; bases unmatched to any gene: 7. CDR3 residues: CASGRDRRYNEQFF. The CDR3 DNA is TGTGCCAGCGGCCGGGACAGGAGATACAATGAGCAGTTCTTC.

The gene calls are TRBV30 and TRBJ1-2; D not resolved. Per the germline V gene, CDR1 is GTSNPN and CDR2 is SVGIG (reference sequence). The CDR3 is made up of 14 amino acids. Trimming stripped 2 bases from V and 4 bases from J, with 14 bases between. DNA for the CDR3: TGTGCCTGGAGTCAAGACCCGGGCCTCTATGGCTACACCTTC. Amino acid sequence: CAWSQDPGLYGYTF.

The CDR3 protein is CASSESQDTQYF. Written as DNA, the CDR3 is TGTGCCAGCAGTGAATCCCAAGATACGCAGTATTTT. The gene calls are TRBV2 and TRBJ2-3; D remains unclear. Germline CDR1 reads SNHLY; CDR2 reads FYNNEI. V lost 2 bases, J lost 5 bases, and 5 bases lay in between. This CDR3 is 12 amino acids long.

V and J are TRBV6-4 and TRBJ2-1; D might be TRBD1 (6 bases). The germline gives CDR1 MRHNA, CDR2 SNTAGT. The ends were cut back, 6 bases at V and 6 bases at J, with 12 bases in the middle. The length of the CDR3 is 13 residues. CDR3 nucleotide sequence: TGTGCCAGCAGGAAGAGGGGGAGCAATGAGCAGTTCTTC. Its protein product is CASRKRGSNEQFF.

The V gene is TRBV18, the J gene TRBJ1-2, with 11 nucleotides matching TRBD1. The germline V gene encodes CDR1 KGHSH and CDR2 LQKENI. This CDR3 contains 15 residues. J lost 2 bases, V lost 6 bases, and 5 bases had no gene match. CDR3: CASSPGQGANYGYTF. CDR3 coding DNA: TGTGCCAGCTCCCCCGGACAGGGGGCCAACTATGGCTACACCTTC.

The table lists this clone with a few counts. The chain employs TRBV7-9 and TRBJ2-3; 9 bases match TRBD1. The ends lost 5 bases at V and 3 bases at J; junction bases unmatched: 3. Germline CDR1 reads SEHNR; CDR2 reads FQNEAQ (reference sequence). The CDR3 has 14 residues. CDR3 coding DNA: TGTGCCAGCAGCCCCGGACAGGGGACAGATACGCAGTATTTT. It encodes CASSPGQGTDTQYF.

The CDR3 nucleotides read TGTGCCAGTATACCCCGGAGGGGATTAAATGAAAAACTGTTTTTT. Amino acid sequence: CASIPRRGLNEKLFF. The rearrangement joins TRBV6-1 to TRBJ1-4; the D gene is possibly TRBD1 (5 bases). The V and J ends lost 9 bases and 5 bases respectively, with 19 bases between them. The length of the CDR3 is 15 residues. Germline loops: CDR1 MNHNS, CDR2 SASEGT.

The chain is built from TRBV28 and TRBJ2-7, with 7 bases identical to TRBD2. Germline V lookup: CDR1 MDHEN, CDR2 SYDVKM. The CDR3 is 13 residues long. V was clipped by 5 bases and J by 3 bases; unmatched bases: 4. The CDR3 here is CASSRLAGYEQYV. DNA for the CDR3: TGTGCCAGCAGTCGACTAGCTGGCTACGAGCAGTACGTC.